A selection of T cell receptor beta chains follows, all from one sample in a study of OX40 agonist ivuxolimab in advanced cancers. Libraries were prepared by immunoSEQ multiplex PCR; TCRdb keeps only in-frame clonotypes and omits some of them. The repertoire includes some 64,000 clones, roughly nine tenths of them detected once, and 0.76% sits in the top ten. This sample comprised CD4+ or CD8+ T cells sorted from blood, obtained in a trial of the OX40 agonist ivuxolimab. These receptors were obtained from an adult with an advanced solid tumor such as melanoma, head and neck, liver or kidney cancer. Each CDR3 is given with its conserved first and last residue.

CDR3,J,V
CASSYNRAEAFF,TRBJ1-1,TRBV28
CASSPDVGRGYGYTF,TRBJ1-2,TRBV5-1
CASGTGGYEQYF,TRBJ2-7,TRBV6-5
CASSSQGARETQYF,TRBJ2-5,TRBV5-1
CASSDRTSTDTQYF,TRBJ2-3,TRBV2
CASSLEGDNTEAFF,TRBJ1-1,TRBV5-1
CASSPSGTENTEAFF,TRBJ1-1,TRBV18
CASSWAYGYTF,TRBJ1-2,TRBV28
CASSFRGSGGAHEQFF,TRBJ2-1,TRBV11-2
CASSYQVNTEAFF,TRBJ1-1,TRBV6-5
CASSLNRGFNQPQHF,TRBJ1-5,TRBV18
CASSRQENTEAFF,TRBJ1-1,TRBV2
CAISEAGKTGELFF,TRBJ2-2,TRBV10-3
CASTVNTEAFF,TRBJ1-1,TRBV19
CASSGRQVNSYEQYF,TRBJ2-7,TRBV6-1
CASSISVTSTDTQYF,TRBJ2-3,TRBV19
CASGRATYEQYF,TRBJ2-7,TRBV2
CASSDRDPSYGYTF,TRBJ1-2,TRBV2
CASSSPGTSMNTEAFF,TRBJ1-1,TRBV28
CAWSGGRTNEKLFF,TRBJ1-4,TRBV30
CASSIRTARDGYTF,TRBJ1-2,TRBV6-1
CASSWTSGIGEQFF,TRBJ2-1,TRBV2
CASSLARTGTYEQYF,TRBJ2-7,TRBV11-2
CASSSAGAGANVLTF,TRBJ2-6,TRBV27
CASSPRLAITGELFF,TRBJ2-2,TRBV7-9
CASSRGQESSYEQYF,TRBJ2-7,TRBV18
CASSRVAGGTDTQYF,TRBJ2-3,TRBV4-1
CASSPGAVSGTGELFF,TRBJ2-2,TRBV7-9
CASSLGGGAPWQETQYF,TRBJ2-5,TRBV5-1